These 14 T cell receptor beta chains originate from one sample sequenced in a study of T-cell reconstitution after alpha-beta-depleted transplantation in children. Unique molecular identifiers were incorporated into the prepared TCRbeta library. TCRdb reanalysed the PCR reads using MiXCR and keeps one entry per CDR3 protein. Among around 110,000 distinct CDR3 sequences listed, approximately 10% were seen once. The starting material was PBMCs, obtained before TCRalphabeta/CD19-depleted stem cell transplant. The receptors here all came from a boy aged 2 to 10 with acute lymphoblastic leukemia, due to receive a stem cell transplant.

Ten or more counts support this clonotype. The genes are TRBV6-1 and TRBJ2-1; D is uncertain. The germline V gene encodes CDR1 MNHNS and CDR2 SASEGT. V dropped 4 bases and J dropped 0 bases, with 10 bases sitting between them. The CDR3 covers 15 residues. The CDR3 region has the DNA TGTGCCAGCAGTGGGTACATGAGCTCCTACAATGAGCAGTTCTTC. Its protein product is CASSGYMSSYNEQFF.

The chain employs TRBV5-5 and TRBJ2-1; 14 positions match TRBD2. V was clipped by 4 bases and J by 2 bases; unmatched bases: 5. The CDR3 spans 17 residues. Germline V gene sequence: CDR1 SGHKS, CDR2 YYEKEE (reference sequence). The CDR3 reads CASSTGLAGGPYNEQFF. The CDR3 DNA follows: TGTGCCAGCAGCACAGGACTAGCGGGAGGTCCCTACAATGAGCAGTTCTTC.

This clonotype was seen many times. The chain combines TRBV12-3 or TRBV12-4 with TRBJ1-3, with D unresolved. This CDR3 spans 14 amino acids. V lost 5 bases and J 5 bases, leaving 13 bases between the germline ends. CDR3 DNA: TGTGCCAGCAGTCCGACTGGCACGAGAAACACCATATATTTT. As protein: CASSPTGTRNTIYF.

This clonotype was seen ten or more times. For the CDR3, the DNA is TGTGCCAGCAGCCTCTCCGGGACAGGGCCTTACGAGCAGTACTTC. Amino acid sequence: CASSLSGTGPYEQYF. The chain has TRBV7-3 and TRBJ2-7; TRBD1 aligns across 9 bases. The V gene's germline CDR1 is SGHTA and CDR2 FQGTGA. This CDR3 comprises 15 residues. Unmatched junction bases numbered 9, after V lost 5 bases and J lost 4 bases.

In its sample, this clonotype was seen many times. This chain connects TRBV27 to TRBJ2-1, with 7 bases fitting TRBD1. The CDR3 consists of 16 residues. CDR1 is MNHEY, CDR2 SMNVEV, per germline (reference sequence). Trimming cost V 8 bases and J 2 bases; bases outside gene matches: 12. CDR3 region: CASSSAGTAPYNEQFF. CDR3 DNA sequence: TGTGCCAGCTCCTCTGCCGGGACAGCCCCCTACAATGAGCAGTTCTTC.

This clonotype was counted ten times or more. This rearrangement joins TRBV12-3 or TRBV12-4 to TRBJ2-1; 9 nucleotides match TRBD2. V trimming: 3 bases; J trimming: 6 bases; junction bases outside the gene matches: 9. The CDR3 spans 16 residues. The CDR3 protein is CASSFRAAGGGNEQFF. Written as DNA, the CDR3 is TGTGCCAGCAGTTTCAGAGCCGCGGGAGGGGGCAATGAGCAGTTCTTC.

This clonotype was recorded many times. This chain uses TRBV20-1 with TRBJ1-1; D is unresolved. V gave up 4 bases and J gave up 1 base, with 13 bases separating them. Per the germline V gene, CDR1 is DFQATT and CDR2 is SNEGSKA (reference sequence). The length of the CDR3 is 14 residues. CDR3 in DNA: TGCAGTGCTATGCCTTCGAGGGCGAACACTGAAGCTTTCTTT. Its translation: CSAMPSRANTEAFF.

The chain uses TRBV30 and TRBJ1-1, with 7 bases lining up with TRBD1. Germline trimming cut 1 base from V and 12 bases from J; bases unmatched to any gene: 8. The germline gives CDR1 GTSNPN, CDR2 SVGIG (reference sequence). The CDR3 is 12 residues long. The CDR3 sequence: CAWSEEDRETFF. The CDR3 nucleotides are TGTGCCTGGAGTGAAGAAGACAGGGAAACTTTCTTT.

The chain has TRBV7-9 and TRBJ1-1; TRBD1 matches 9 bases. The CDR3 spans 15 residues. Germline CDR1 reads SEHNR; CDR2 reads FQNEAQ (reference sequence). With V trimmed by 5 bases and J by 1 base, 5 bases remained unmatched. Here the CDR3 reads CASSTGTGRNTEAFF. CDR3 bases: TGTGCCAGCAGCACGGGGACAGGGAGGAACACTGAAGCTTTCTTT.

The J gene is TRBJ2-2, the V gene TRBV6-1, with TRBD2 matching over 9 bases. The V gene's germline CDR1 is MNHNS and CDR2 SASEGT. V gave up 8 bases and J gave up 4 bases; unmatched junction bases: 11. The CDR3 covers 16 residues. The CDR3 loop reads CASHRGGGRATGELFF. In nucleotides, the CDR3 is TGTGCCAGCCACCGGGGAGGCGGGAGGGCCACCGGGGAGCTGTTTTTT.

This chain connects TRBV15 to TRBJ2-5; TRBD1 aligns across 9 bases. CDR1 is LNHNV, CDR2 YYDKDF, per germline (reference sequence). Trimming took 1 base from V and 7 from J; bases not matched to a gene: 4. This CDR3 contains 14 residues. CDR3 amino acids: CATSRVRTGVTQYF. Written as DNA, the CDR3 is TGTGCCACCAGCAGAGTGCGGACAGGGGTGACCCAGTACTTC.

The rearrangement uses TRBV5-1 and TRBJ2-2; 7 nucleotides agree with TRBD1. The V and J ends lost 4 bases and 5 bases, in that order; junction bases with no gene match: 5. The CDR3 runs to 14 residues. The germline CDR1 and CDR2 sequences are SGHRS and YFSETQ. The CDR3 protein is CASSRTGSTGELFF. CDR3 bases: TGCGCCAGCAGCCGGACAGGAAGTACCGGGGAGCTGTTTTTT.

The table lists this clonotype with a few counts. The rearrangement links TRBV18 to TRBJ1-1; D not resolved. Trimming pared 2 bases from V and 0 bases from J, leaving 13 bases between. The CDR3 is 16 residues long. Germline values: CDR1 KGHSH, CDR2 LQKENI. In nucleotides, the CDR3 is TGTGCCAGCTCACCATCAGACGGCCCGATGAACACTGAAGCTTTCTTT. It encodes CASSPSDGPMNTEAFF. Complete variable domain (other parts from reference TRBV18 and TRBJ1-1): NAGVMQNPRHLVRRRGQEARLRCSPMKGHSHVYWYRQLPEEGLKFMVYLQKENIIDESGMPKERFSAEFPKEGPSILRIQQVVRGDSAAYFCASSPSDGPMNTEAFFGQGTRLTVV.

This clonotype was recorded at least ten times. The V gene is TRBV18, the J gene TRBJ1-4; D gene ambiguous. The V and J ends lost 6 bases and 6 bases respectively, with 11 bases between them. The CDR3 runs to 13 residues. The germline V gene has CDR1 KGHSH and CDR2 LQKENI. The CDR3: CASSHGEDEKLFF. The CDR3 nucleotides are TGTGCCAGCTCGCATGGGGAAGATGAAAAACTGTTTTTT.